This T cell receptor (beta chain) was captured by sequencing in a study of T cell responses to AZD1222 COVID-19 vaccine. On this clone itself: The antigen is unknown.

The CDR3 is made up of 16 amino acids. Trimming removed 4 bases from V and 7 bases from J; junction bases left unmatched: 14. CDR1 and CDR2 (germline): SEHNR, FQNEAQ (reference sequence). General observations from the study: Only a handful of AZD1222 recipients, roughly six in all, had baseline seropositivity. Females made up more of the donors, who were largely white British, and clonal diversity may have come out too low. Without day 14 samples, only post-peak T cell repertoires were studied.

Measured with immunoSEQ multiplex PCR; TCRdb has only the in-frame clones, and not every one. The sample carries around 150,000 clones, 92% recorded once. Here the sequenced sample was peripheral blood, taken 28 days after the second AZD1222 dose. The clonotype originates from an adult who received the AZD1222 COVID-19 vaccine. The chain carries TRBV7-9 and TRBJ1-1; 8 nucleotides align to TRBD1. The DNA of the CDR3 is TGTGCCAGCAGCTCCGGACAGGGTAGGGGTTTTGGTGAAGCTTTCTTT. This translates into CASSSGQGRGFGEAFF.